The TCR beta chain described here comes from a study of T cell responses to AZD1222 COVID-19 vaccine. Trimming took off 4 bases at V and 2 bases at J, with 19 bases between the two ends. The CDR3 extends over 16 amino acids. Germline V gives CDR1 SGHRS, CDR2 YFSETQ. The assay was immunoSEQ multiplex PCR, and TCRdb's table has in-frame clones only and misses some. The sample lists 90,000 to 150,000 clones, 90% occurring once. Source: peripheral blood, taken 28 days after the second dose of the MenACWY control vaccine. This clonotype was obtained from an adult who received the MenACWY meningococcal vaccine as a control. The rearrangement links TRBV5-1 to TRBJ2-7; possible D gene TRBD2, 5 bases. In nucleotides, the CDR3 is TGCGCCAGCAGCATAACACCGGGAAACGTCCCCTACGAGCAGTACTTC. It codes for CASSITPGNVPYEQYF.